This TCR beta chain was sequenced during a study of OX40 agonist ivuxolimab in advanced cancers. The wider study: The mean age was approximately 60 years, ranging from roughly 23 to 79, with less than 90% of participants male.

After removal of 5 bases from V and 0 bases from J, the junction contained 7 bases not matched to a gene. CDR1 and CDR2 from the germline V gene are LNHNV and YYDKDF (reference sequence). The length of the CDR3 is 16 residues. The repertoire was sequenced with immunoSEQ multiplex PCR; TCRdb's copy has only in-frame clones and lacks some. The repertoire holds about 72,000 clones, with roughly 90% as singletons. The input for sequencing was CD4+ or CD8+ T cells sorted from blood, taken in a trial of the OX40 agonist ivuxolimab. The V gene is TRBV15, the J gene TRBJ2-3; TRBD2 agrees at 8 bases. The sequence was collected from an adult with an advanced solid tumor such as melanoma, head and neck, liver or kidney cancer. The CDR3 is CATSGAGEPSTDTQYF. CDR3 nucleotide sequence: TGTGCCACCAGCGGAGCGGGGGAACCTAGCACAGATACGCAGTATTTT.